The 23 T cell receptor beta chains presented below share a single source sample, sequenced in a study of identical twins' blood T cells. TCRdb redid the calling of the 5' RACE reads with MiXCR, one entry per CDR3 protein. The sample includes hundreds of thousands of distinct CDR3 sequences, roughly 30% seen only once; the top ten take about 6%. The sample consisted of PBMCs. These TCRs come from a woman aged 18 to 55 in good health.

The sample holds a few counts of this clonotype. The chain recombines TRBV12-3 or TRBV12-4 with TRBJ2-7, with unresolved D. CDR3 size: 18 residues. The V and J ends lost 2 bases and 0 bases respectively, with 20 bases between them. The CDR3 nucleotides are TGTGCCAGCAGTTTATCCTTCAAAGAGGCGAGTATCTCCTACGAGCAGTACTTC. Protein sequence: CASSLSFKEASISYEQYF.

This clonotype has at least ten counts. The chain uses TRBV4-1 and TRBJ2-3; possible D gene TRBD1, 6 bases. Germline CDR1 and CDR2: MGHRA and YSYEKL. V gave up 4 bases and J gave up 2 bases, with 7 bases separating them. The CDR3 covers 13 residues. This chain's CDR3 is CASSPGHTDTQYF. Here the CDR3 DNA reads TGCGCCAGCAGCCCGGGACACACAGATACGCAGTATTTT.

This clonotype was observed a handful of times. The rearrangement uses TRBV7-2 and TRBJ2-1; TRBD2 aligns across 8 bases. CDR3 length: 14 residues. The germline V gene encodes CDR1 SGHTA and CDR2 FQGNSA. Trimming took 6 bases from V and 5 from J; bases not matched to a gene: 6. This chain's CDR3 is CASSLRSGNNEQFF. Written as DNA, the CDR3 is TGTGCCAGCAGTTTGCGTAGCGGGAACAATGAGCAGTTCTTC.

This clonotype was detected a few times. The chain couples TRBV4-3 to TRBJ2-3, with D perhaps matching TRBD2 (6 bases). This CDR3 has 15 amino acids. The germline V gene has CDR1 LGHNA and CDR2 YSLEER. V was shortened by 1 base and J by 1 base, with 9 bases between the two germline ends. DNA for the CDR3: TGCGCCAGCAGCCAAGCCCCTAGCGGCACAGATACGCAGTATTTT. Translating it yields CASSQAPSGTDTQYF.

This clonotype was detected a few times. The chain links TRBV10-3 to TRBJ2-5, with 7 bases lining up with TRBD1. J lost 2 bases, V lost 10 bases, and 13 bases had no gene match. The CDR3 has 15 amino acids. Germline CDR1 and CDR2: ENHRY and SYGVKD. The CDR3 DNA sequence: TGTGCCACCAGAGTCCAGGGACAGTCTCAAGAGACCCAGTACTTC. It is translated as CATRVQGQSQETQYF.

Comment on this clonotype: A much larger clone lies a single base off, so this may be a read error. The chain recombines TRBV7-6 with TRBJ1-1; a possible D gene is TRBD1 (5 bases). Trimming shortened V by 5 bases and J by 4 bases, and 14 bases separated the two germline ends. In germline, CDR1 is SGHVS, CDR2 FNYEAQ. This CDR3 spans 14 amino acids. The CDR3 here is CASSRDSMSTEAFF. In DNA form, the CDR3 reads TGTGCCAGCAGCCGAGACAGTATGAGCACTGAAGCTTTCTTT.

The rearrangement joins TRBV12-3 or TRBV12-4 to TRBJ1-3; D is unresolved. This CDR3 spans 15 amino acids. V was shortened by 0 bases and J by 8 bases, with 14 bases between the two germline ends. The CDR3 loop is CASSLAAYEHDTIYF. The CDR3 DNA is TGTGCCAGCAGTTTAGCAGCCTATGAGCATGACACCATATATTTT.

The chain carries TRBV5-6 and TRBJ1-1; maybe TRBD1 (6 bases). The CDR3 covers 17 residues. CDR1 and CDR2 (germline): SGHDT, YYEEEE. The germline V and J ends were trimmed by 2 bases and 7 bases, with 24 bases remaining between them. The CDR3 loop reads CASSLIYPQGYNIEAFF. The CDR3 DNA reads TGTGCCAGCAGCTTAATCTACCCACAGGGTTATAATATTGAAGCTTTCTTT.

The CDR3 reads CASKPSYSYNEQFF. CDR3 DNA sequence: TGTGCCAGCAAGCCGAGCTACTCCTACAATGAGCAGTTCTTC. The chain links TRBV6-5 to TRBJ2-1; no definite D call. The CDR3 is made up of 14 amino acids. The germline V gene encodes CDR1 MNHEY and CDR2 SVGAGI. Trimming removed 7 bases from V and 0 bases from J, with 10 bases in between.

V usage is TRBV11-3 and J usage is TRBJ1-6; 7 bases are a match to TRBD1. Losses at the gene ends were 4 bases for V and 6 bases for J; bases not matched to a gene: 9. The germline V gene encodes CDR1 SGHNT and CDR2 YENEEA. This CDR3 is built from 16 residues. CDR3 bases: TGTGCCAGCAGCTCCGCGGCGGGACAGTCTAATTCACCCCTCCACTTT. It is translated as CASSSAAGQSNSPLHF.

The chain couples TRBV5-1 to TRBJ1-2; D unclear. Per germline, CDR1 SGHRS and CDR2 YFSETQ. This CDR3 spans 12 amino acids. V was clipped by 5 bases and J by 2 bases, with 7 bases between them. CDR3 residues: CASRDGNYGYTF. CDR3 sequence (DNA): TGCGCCAGCAGGGACGGGAACTATGGCTACACCTTC.

Only a few counts were recorded for this clonotype. The chain couples TRBV20-1 to TRBJ1-1; D remains unclear. Germline V lookup: CDR1 DFQATT, CDR2 SNEGSKA (reference sequence). V lost 4 bases, J lost 4 bases, and 13 bases lay in between. The CDR3 runs to 13 residues. This CDR3 is CSANTPSSTEAFF. The CDR3 DNA is TGCAGTGCTAATACACCTTCGAGCACTGAAGCTTTCTTT.

This clonotype was seen only a few times. This chain uses TRBV20-1 with TRBJ2-1, with 7 bases matching TRBD2. The germline V gene encodes CDR1 DFQATT and CDR2 SNEGSKA (reference sequence). The CDR3 contains 14 residues. V shed 5 bases, J shed 0 bases, and the junction held 4 bases outside the gene matches. In DNA form, the CDR3 reads TGCAGTGCTGGTCGGGGGGTCTCCTACAATGAGCAGTTCTTC. It translates to CSAGRGVSYNEQFF.

The V and J genes are TRBV4-1 and TRBJ2-1, with unresolved D. Germline assignment: CDR1 MGHRA and CDR2 YSYEKL. V was cut by 3 bases and J by 10 bases, with 10 bases left in between. CDR3 length: 12 amino acids. The CDR3 loop reads CASSHTPREQFF. The CDR3 bases are TGCGCCAGCAGCCACACTCCACGGGAGCAGTTCTTC.

This chain connects TRBV7-9 to TRBJ2-5; 8 bases line up with TRBD2. There are 15 residues in the CDR3. The germline gives CDR1 SEHNR, CDR2 FQNEAQ (reference sequence). V dropped 0 bases and J dropped 4; count of bases not matched to a gene: 4. In DNA, the CDR3 is TGTGCCAGCAGCTTAGCGGGGACTAGGAGAGAGACCCAGTACTTC. Its protein is CASSLAGTRRETQYF.

Notes on this clonotype: Given a much more abundant clone one base away, this may be a read error. This chain connects TRBV2 to TRBJ2-3, with 14 nucleotides matching TRBD2. The CDR3 runs 17 residues. Germline CDR1 is SNHLY and CDR2 is FYNNEI. The CDR3 DNA is TGTGCCACCAGTGGACTAGCGGGGGGCCCTAGCACAGATACGCAGTATTTT. Amino acids: CATSGLAGGPSTDTQYF. Using reference TRBV2 and TRBJ2-3 for the parts outside the CDR3, the full variable domain is EPEVTQTPSHQVTQMGQEVILRCVPISNHLYFYWYRQILGQKVEFLVSFYNNEISEKSEIFDDQFSVERPDGSNFTLKIRSTKLEDSAMYFCATSGLAGGPSTDTQYFGPGTRLTVL.

This clonotype was seen only once. The junction does not match germline at one end; this may be a read error. The chain has TRBV6-5 and TRBJ2-1, with no clear D. This CDR3 comprises 15 residues. The V gene's germline CDR1 is MNHEY and CDR2 SVGAGI. The CDR3 DNA reads as TGTGCCAGCAGCCCCCACGGTGGCTCCTACAATGAGCGGTTCTTC. Translating gives CASSPHGGSYNERFF.

A note on this clonotype: Germline and junction disagree at one end, which may indicate a read error. CDR3 region: CANSYSWTGSYGYTF. For the CDR3, the DNA is TGTGCCAACAGTTACTCCTGGACAGGGAGCTATGGCTACACCTTC. V gene TRBV6-5 combines with J gene TRBJ1-2, with 8 bases fitting TRBD1. The CDR3 loop spans 15 amino acids. Germline V gives CDR1 MNHEY, CDR2 SVGAGI.

Remarks on this clonotype: This sequence may be a read error, since a much larger clone differs from it by one base. The V and J genes are TRBV6-6 and TRBJ1-4; D remains ambiguous. This CDR3 is 13 amino acids long. Germline CDR1 is MNHNY and CDR2 is SVGAGI (reference sequence). Trimming removed 6 bases at V and 8 bases at J, with 13 bases between. Here the CDR3 reads CASRYEDWEKLFF. CDR3 coding DNA: TGTGCCAGCAGGTACGAGGACTGGGAAAAACTGTTTTTT.

This clonotype has just a few counts. The chain uses TRBV9 and TRBJ2-1, with D unclear. This CDR3 is built from 16 residues. Germline CDR1 reads SGDLS; CDR2 reads YYNGEE. With 0 bases removed from V and 0 bases from J, the gap between germline ends came to 10 bases. The CDR3 reads CASSVEWGFSYNEQFF. The DNA for the CDR3 is TGTGCCAGCAGCGTAGAATGGGGTTTCTCCTACAATGAGCAGTTCTTC.

A word on this clonotype: A read error is possible here, since a much larger clone lies one base away. This sequence joins TRBV2 and TRBJ1-2; D is perhaps TRBD1 (6 bases). The CDR3 covers 12 residues. Germline V gives CDR1 SNHLY, CDR2 FYNNEI. CDR3 region: CASRQGYYDYTF. CDR3 nucleotides: TGTGCCAGCAGACAGGGATACTATGACTACACCTTC.

This clonotype turned up a few times. The rearrangement joins TRBV12-3 or TRBV12-4 to TRBJ2-5; no definite D call. The V and J ends lost 3 bases and 5 bases respectively, with 7 bases between them. The CDR3 loop spans 12 amino acids. CDR3 amino acids: CASSFTGETQYF. CDR3 DNA sequence: TGTGCCAGCAGTTTCACCGGGGAGACCCAGTACTTC.

The V and J genes are TRBV29-1 and TRBJ1-1; D is undetermined. V was shortened by 8 bases and J by 4 bases, with 14 bases between the two germline ends. CDR1 is SQVTM and CDR2 is ANQGSEA in the germline V gene. The CDR3 loop spans 12 amino acids. The CDR3 bases are TGCAGCCTCTTGACATCAGGCACTGAAGCTTTCTTT. Its translation is CSLLTSGTEAFF.